What follows are 32 T cell receptor beta chains derived from one specimen sequenced in a study of CD8+ T cells in alopecia areata. Reverse transcription of extracted RNA yielded cDNA, which provided the sequencing template. Sequencing was performed with immunoSEQ multiplex PCR; in TCRdb, only in-frame clones are kept and a portion is missing. The sample holds 6,000 to 8,500 clones, 71% seen once. Sorting separated CD25+CD127- cells from the CD4+ cells of roughly five patients. Sample: CD4+ Tregs sorted from blood. The receptors were gathered from a human donor with alopecia areata.

This chain joins TRBV7-2 and TRBJ2-3, with 7 bases that match TRBD2. The CDR3 has 15 amino acids. J gave up 4 bases and V 2 bases, and 6 bases lay outside the gene matches. CDR1 and CDR2 (germline): SGHTA, FQGNSA. Written as DNA, the CDR3 is TGTGCCAGCAGCTTAACAACGGGGGGACCAGATACGCAGTATTTT. It yields the protein CASSLTTGGPDTQYF.

The chain recombines TRBV6-4 with TRBJ1-2; D is undetermined. The germline gives CDR1 MRHNA, CDR2 SNTAGT. V gave up 6 bases and J gave up 0 bases, with 14 bases separating them. The CDR3 is 15 residues long. The CDR3 bases are TGTGCCAGCAGCCCGGGCCTCCTATCTAACTATGGCTACACCTTC. It yields the protein CASSPGLLSNYGYTF.

The chain recombines TRBV5-6 with TRBJ2-5; D ambiguous. The CDR3 is made up of 14 amino acids. The germline V gene has CDR1 SGHDT and CDR2 YYEEEE. Trimming pared 2 bases from V and 5 bases from J, leaving 13 bases between. Written as DNA, the CDR3 is TGTGCCAGCAGCTTCTATCCGCGGCAGGAGACCCAGTACTTC. Protein sequence: CASSFYPRQETQYF. The whole variable domain, remainder taken from reference TRBV5-6 and TRBJ2-5, is DAGVTQSPTHLIKTRGQQVTLRCSPKSGHDTVSWYQQALGQGPQFIFQYYEEEERQRGNFPDRFSGHQFPNYSSELNVNALLLGDSALYLCASSFYPRQETQYFGPGTRLLVL.

V usage is TRBV7-9 and J usage is TRBJ1-5, with D perhaps TRBD1 (6 bases). In germline, CDR1 is SEHNR, CDR2 FQNEAQ (reference sequence). V lost 3 bases, J lost 4 bases, and 10 bases lay in between. The CDR3 contains 14 residues. CDR3 bases: TGTGCCAGCAGCTTTACAGGGCAGAATCAGCCCCAGCATTTT. It codes for CASSFTGQNQPQHF. Full variable domain (outside the CDR3, taken from reference TRBV7-9 and TRBJ1-5): DTGVSQNPRHKITKRGQNVTFRCDPISEHNRLYWYRQTLGQGPEFLTYFQNEAQLEKSRLLSDRFSAERPKGSFSTLEIQRTEQGDSAMYLCASSFTGQNQPQHFGDGTRLSIL.

J is TRBJ2-7 and V is TRBV7-9; D call uncertain. The CDR3 extends over 12 amino acids. Germline CDR1 SEHNR, CDR2 FQNEAQ (reference sequence). V was trimmed by 5 bases and J by 4 bases, leaving 9 bases between them. The CDR3 spells CASSLNSYEQYF. The DNA of the CDR3 is TGTGCCAGCAGCCTTAACAGTTACGAGCAGTACTTC.

CDR3 protein: CASSLILGGTYEQYF. DNA of the CDR3: TGTGCCAGCAGTCTTATACTTGGGGGGACCTACGAGCAGTACTTC. The J gene is TRBJ2-7, the V gene TRBV28, with D maybe TRBD2 (6 bases). The CDR3 runs 15 residues. Germline CDR1 is MDHEN and CDR2 is SYDVKM. The V end was cut by 5 bases, the J end by 2 bases, with 16 bases between.

CDR3 residues: CASSLAGKASDTF. The CDR3 DNA reads TGTGCCAGCAGCTTAGCCGGGAAGGCGTCGGACACCTTC. The gene calls are TRBV7-9 and TRBJ1-2, with D uncertain. CDR1 is SEHNR and CDR2 is FQNEAQ in the germline V gene (reference sequence). This CDR3 contains 13 residues. V was clipped by 0 bases and J by 12 bases, with 14 bases between them.

The chain recombines TRBV2 with TRBJ2-5; the match to TRBD2 covers 8 bases. Trimming at V came to 7 bases and at J to 5 bases, leaving 12 bases not matched to a gene. Germline V gene lookup returns CDR1 SNHLY and CDR2 FYNNEI. This CDR3 comprises 15 residues. CDR3 sequence: CASIGVAGSGETQYF. Written as DNA, the CDR3 is TGTGCCAGCATCGGGGTAGCGGGATCAGGGGAGACCCAGTACTTC. Full variable domain (remainder filled in from reference TRBV2 and TRBJ2-5): EPEVTQTPSHQVTQMGQEVILRCVPISNHLYFYWYRQILGQKVEFLVSFYNNEISEKSEIFDDQFSVERPDGSNFTLKIRSTKLEDSAMYFCASIGVAGSGETQYFGPGTRLLVL.

The V and J genes are TRBV19 and TRBJ1-1, with D unresolved. Trimming took 3 bases from V and 2 from J, leaving 10 bases between them. CDR1 and CDR2 from the germline V gene are LNHDA and SQIVND (reference sequence). The length of the CDR3 is 14 residues. The CDR3 here is CASSIRTSNTEAFF. DNA for the CDR3: TGTGCCAGTAGTATTAGGACGTCAAACACTGAAGCTTTCTTT.

The V and J genes are TRBV18 and TRBJ2-3; no reliable D call. The CDR3 runs 14 residues. In germline, CDR1 is KGHSH, CDR2 LQKENI. Trimming cost V 6 bases and J 0 bases, with 10 bases left between them. The CDR3 DNA sequence: TGTGCCAGCTCCGTGGGATCCAGCACAGATACGCAGTATTTT. This gives the protein CASSVGSSTDTQYF. Variable domain in full (rest from reference TRBV18 and TRBJ2-3): NAGVMQNPRHLVRRRGQEARLRCSPMKGHSHVYWYRQLPEEGLKFMVYLQKENIIDESGMPKERFSAEFPKEGPSILRIQQVVRGDSAAYFCASSVGSSTDTQYFGPGTRLTVL.

This rearrangement joins TRBV19 to TRBJ2-3; D possibly uses TRBD1 or TRBD2 (5 bases each). CDR1 and CDR2 (germline): LNHDA, SQIVND (reference sequence). The V end was cut by 8 bases, the J end by 3 bases, with 21 bases between. The CDR3 covers 16 residues. The CDR3 sequence: CASSYGGNAITDTQYF. CDR3 bases: TGTGCCAGTTCCTATGGGGGAAACGCTATTACAGATACGCAGTATTTT.

The chain combines TRBV29-1 with TRBJ2-5, with D unresolved. From germline, CDR1 is SQVTM and CDR2 ANQGSEA. This CDR3 has 12 residues. V was cut by 7 bases and J by 5 bases, with 14 bases left in between. CDR3 region: CSGGKVQETQYF. CDR3 DNA sequence: TGCAGCGGTGGAAAGGTGCAGGAGACCCAGTACTTC.

J is TRBJ2-1 and V is TRBV5-4; D is perhaps TRBD2 (6 bases). This CDR3 is 17 amino acids long. The V gene lost 3 bases and the J gene lost 0 bases, with 16 bases spanning the gap. Germline CDR1 and CDR2: SGHNT and YYREEE (reference sequence). This chain's CDR3 is CASSSGLRTLSYNEQFF. The CDR3 DNA sequence: TGTGCCAGCAGCTCGGGACTTCGCACCCTCTCCTACAATGAGCAGTTCTTC.

The CDR3 DNA is TGTGCCAGCAGGGGCCAAGCGGGAACTAATGAAAAACTGTTTTTT. Translating gives CASRGQAGTNEKLFF. The chain employs TRBV28 and TRBJ1-4, with no clear D. V was pared by 6 bases and J by 1 base, with 12 bases between. Germline V CDR1 and CDR2: MDHEN, SYDVKM. The CDR3 extends over 15 amino acids.

The chain has TRBV28 and TRBJ1-2; D is perhaps TRBD1 (5 bases). V lost 3 bases and J 5 bases, leaving 7 bases between the germline ends. CDR1 is MDHEN, CDR2 SYDVKM, per germline. This CDR3 comprises 12 residues. As DNA, the CDR3 is TGTGCCAGCAGTTTGGGGCAATATGGCTACACCTTC. It codes for CASSLGQYGYTF.

Only one count was recorded for this clone. The chain recombines TRBV6-5 with TRBJ2-1; 9 bases are shared with TRBD1. Trimming took 6 bases from V and 0 from J; bases not matched to a gene: 0. Germline-derived CDR1 and CDR2 are MNHEY and SVGAGI. The CDR3 consists of 14 residues. The CDR3 DNA follows: TGTGCCAGCAGGGGACAGGGCTCCTACAATGAGCAGTTCTTC. Translated: CASRGQGSYNEQFF.

For this clone: One junction end does not reproduce the germline sequence, and a read error may be involved. The rearrangement links TRBV7-9 to TRBJ2-7; D is undetermined. This CDR3 contains 13 residues. Germline CDR1 and CDR2: SEHNR and FQNEAQ (reference sequence). The CDR3 here is CASSLVSDTVPEF. The CDR3, as DNA: TGTGCCAGCAGCTTAGTAAGTGACACGGTTCCAGAGTTC.

The chain links TRBV5-1 to TRBJ2-2; TRBD2 might be the D (5 bases). The CDR3 consists of 17 residues. Trimming shortened V by 0 bases and J by 0 bases, and 12 bases separated the two germline ends. CDR1 is SGHRS, CDR2 YFSETQ, per germline. CDR3 amino acids: CASSLGGQATNTGELFF. CDR3 in DNA: TGCGCCAGCAGCTTGGGAGGGCAGGCGACGAACACCGGGGAGCTGTTTTTT.

The chain carries TRBV5-5 and TRBJ2-3; no reliable D call. This CDR3 spans 14 amino acids. The V gene lost 4 bases and the J gene lost 4 bases, with 13 bases spanning the gap. Looked up from germline, CDR1 is SGHKS and CDR2 is YYEKEE (reference sequence). CDR3 sequence reads: CASSAYGAADTQYF. CDR3 coding DNA: TGTGCCAGCAGCGCCTACGGAGCCGCAGATACGCAGTATTTT.

The chain recombines TRBV6-1 with TRBJ1-2; D not resolved. This CDR3 has 13 amino acids. V lost 6 bases, J lost 7 bases, and 15 bases lay in between. Germline V CDR1 and CDR2: MNHNS, SASEGT. In DNA, the CDR3 is TGTGCCAGCAGGATATGGACTCTAGCTGGCTACACCTTC. Encoded protein: CASRIWTLAGYTF.

Only a few counts were recorded for this clone. CDR3 coding DNA: TGTGCCAGCTCCAAGGACAGGAGTCGCACCGGGGAGCTGTTTTTT. Encoded protein: CASSKDRSRTGELFF. This chain connects TRBV14 to TRBJ2-2, with 7 positions matching TRBD1. V lost 8 bases to trimming and J lost 4 bases; unmatched junction nucleotides: 10. CDR1 is SGHDN and CDR2 is FVKESK in the germline V gene. The CDR3 is 15 residues long.

The chain combines TRBV23-1 with TRBJ2-7, with 8 bases that match TRBD1. TRBV23-1 is an ORF, with its function uncertain. The CDR3 has 14 residues. V was pared by 11 bases and J by 2 bases, with 11 bases of the junction left unmatched. CDR3 nucleotides: TGCGCCGGATGTAGACAGGGGATTACCTACGAGCAGTACTTC. Translation gives CAGCRQGITYEQYF.

The gene calls are TRBV18 and TRBJ2-6; D not certain. The V end was cut by 4 bases, the J end by 0 bases, with 7 bases between. The germline V gene has CDR1 KGHSH and CDR2 LQKENI. This CDR3 has 15 residues. The CDR3 coding sequence is TGTGCCAGCTCACTTCAGGACTCTGGGGCCAACGTCCTGACTTTC. Translating gives CASSLQDSGANVLTF. The complete variable domain, with remaining parts taken from reference TRBV18 and TRBJ2-6, reads NAGVMQNPRHLVRRRGQEARLRCSPMKGHSHVYWYRQLPEEGLKFMVYLQKENIIDESGMPKERFSAEFPKEGPSILRIQQVVRGDSAAYFCASSLQDSGANVLTFGAGSRLTVL.

This sequence joins TRBV6-1 and TRBJ2-1, with D possibly being TRBD1 (6 bases). The CDR3 consists of 16 residues. CDR1 and CDR2 from the germline V gene are MNHNS and SASEGT. Trimming pared 2 bases from V and 6 bases from J, leaving 17 bases between. CDR3 sequence reads: CASSELEDRQRNEQFF. CDR3 coding DNA: TGTGCCAGCAGTGAATTAGAGGACAGACAACGCAATGAGCAGTTCTTC.

This chain connects TRBV5-6 to TRBJ2-3; D call uncertain. The CDR3 has 11 amino acids. The V gene lost 2 bases and the J gene lost 4 bases, with 2 bases spanning the gap. Per germline, CDR1 SGHDT and CDR2 YYEEEE. This CDR3 reads CASSFADTQYF. CDR3 DNA sequence: TGTGCCAGCAGCTTCGCAGATACGCAGTATTTT. Using reference TRBV5-6 and TRBJ2-3 for the parts outside the CDR3, the full variable domain is DAGVTQSPTHLIKTRGQQVTLRCSPKSGHDTVSWYQQALGQGPQFIFQYYEEEERQRGNFPDRFSGHQFPNYSSELNVNALLLGDSALYLCASSFADTQYFGPGTRLTVL.

V usage is TRBV7-2 and J usage is TRBJ2-1; D remains unclear. In germline, CDR1 is SGHTA, CDR2 FQGNSA. The CDR3 is 13 residues long. Trimming pared 5 bases from V and 3 bases from J, leaving 8 bases between. The CDR3 reads CASSLDHYNEQFF. The CDR3 coding sequence is TGTGCCAGCAGCCTGGACCACTACAATGAGCAGTTCTTC.

The chain links TRBV5-4 to TRBJ2-5; no reliable D call. The ends were cut back, 3 bases at V and 3 bases at J, with 15 bases in the middle. CDR1 and CDR2 (germline): SGHNT, YYREEE (reference sequence). This CDR3 contains 15 residues. CDR3 DNA: TGTGCCAGCAGCTCGTCCTTGAGGTGGAAAGAGACCCAGTACTTC. This codes for CASSSSLRWKETQYF.

CDR3 in amino acids: CSVRRENNSPLHF. The CDR3, as DNA: TGCAGCGTGCGCAGGGAAAATAATTCACCCCTCCACTTT. The chain joins TRBV29-1 to TRBJ1-6, with D tentatively TRBD1 (5 bases). CDR1 SQVTM and CDR2 ANQGSEA come from the germline V gene. The CDR3 loop spans 13 amino acids. V lost 6 bases and J 5 bases, leaving 11 bases between the germline ends.

The sample holds a few counts of this clone. V and J are TRBV7-2 and TRBJ2-2, with TRBD1 as a possible D gene (6 bases). Germline V gives CDR1 SGHTA, CDR2 FQGNSA. The CDR3 is made up of 14 amino acids. The V and J ends lost 5 bases and 4 bases respectively, with 11 bases between them. This CDR3 is CASSATGSTGELFF. CDR3 DNA sequence: TGTGCCAGCAGCGCGACAGGAAGCACCGGGGAGCTGTTTTTT. The entire variable domain, with the rest obtained from reference TRBV7-2 and TRBJ2-2, is as follows: GAGVSQSPSNKVTEKGKDVELRCDPISGHTALYWYRQSLGQGLEFLIYFQGNSAPDKSGLPSDRFSAERTGGSVSTLTIQRTQQEDSAVYLCASSATGSTGELFFGEGSRLTVL.

This clone has more than one count but fewer than ten. The chain couples TRBV9 to TRBJ2-1, with D possibly TRBD2 on 5 matching bases. Germline V gene sequence: CDR1 SGDLS, CDR2 YYNGEE. This CDR3 spans 16 amino acids. V shed 3 bases and J shed 4 bases, with 17 bases lying between them. The CDR3 DNA is TGTGCCAGCAGCGGGGTATTAAGCGGAGGATACAATGAGCAGTTCTTC. It yields the protein CASSGVLSGGYNEQFF.

This clone was seen only a few times. J is TRBJ2-3 and V is TRBV5-4; TRBD1 or TRBD2 may be the D gene (6 bases each). Trimming took 3 bases from V and 5 from J, leaving 16 bases between them. The CDR3 contains 15 residues. Germline CDR1 and CDR2: SGHNT and YYREEE (reference sequence). CDR3 in amino acids: CASSWGPRGRDTQYF. CDR3 bases: TGTGCCAGCAGCTGGGGGCCTCGGGGGAGAGATACGCAGTATTTT. The complete variable domain, with remaining parts taken from reference TRBV5-4 and TRBJ2-3, reads ETGVTQSPTHLIKTRGQQVTLRCSSQSGHNTVSWYQQALGQGPQFIFQYYREEENGRGNFPPRFSGLQFPNYSSELNVNALELDDSALYLCASSWGPRGRDTQYFGPGTRLTVL.

The chain recombines TRBV28 with TRBJ2-1, with D maybe TRBD2 (5 bases). V gave up 6 bases and J gave up 2 bases, with 14 bases separating them. The germline V gene encodes CDR1 MDHEN and CDR2 SYDVKM. The CDR3 has 15 amino acids. This chain's CDR3 is CASSPGKRTYNEQFF. In DNA, the CDR3 is TGTGCCAGCAGCCCCGGGAAGCGGACCTACAATGAGCAGTTCTTC.